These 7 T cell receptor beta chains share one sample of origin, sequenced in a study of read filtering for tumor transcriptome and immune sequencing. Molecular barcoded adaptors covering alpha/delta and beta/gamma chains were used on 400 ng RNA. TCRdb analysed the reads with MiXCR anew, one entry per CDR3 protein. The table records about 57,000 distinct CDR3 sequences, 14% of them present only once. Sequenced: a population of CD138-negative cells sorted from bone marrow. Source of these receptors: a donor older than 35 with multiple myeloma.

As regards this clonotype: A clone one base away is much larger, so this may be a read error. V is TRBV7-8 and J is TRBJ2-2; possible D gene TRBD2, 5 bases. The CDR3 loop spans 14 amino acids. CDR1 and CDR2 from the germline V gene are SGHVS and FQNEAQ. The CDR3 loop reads CASSLQLNTGVLFF. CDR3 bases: TGTGCCAGCAGCTTACAGCTGAACACCGGGGTGCTGTTTTTT.

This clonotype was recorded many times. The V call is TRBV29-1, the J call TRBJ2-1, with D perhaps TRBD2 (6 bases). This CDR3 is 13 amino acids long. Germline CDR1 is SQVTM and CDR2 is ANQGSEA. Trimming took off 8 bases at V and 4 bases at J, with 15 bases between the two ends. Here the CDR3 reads CSLQASAYNEQFF. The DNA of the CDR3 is TGCAGCCTACAGGCTAGCGCATACAATGAGCAGTTCTTC.

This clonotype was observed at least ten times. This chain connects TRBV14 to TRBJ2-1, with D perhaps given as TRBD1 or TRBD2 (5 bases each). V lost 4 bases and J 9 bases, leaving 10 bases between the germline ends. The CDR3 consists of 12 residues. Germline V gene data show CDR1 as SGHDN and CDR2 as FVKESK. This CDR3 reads CASSRGWSEQFF. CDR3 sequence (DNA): TGTGCCAGCAGCCGGGGGTGGTCTGAGCAGTTCTTC.

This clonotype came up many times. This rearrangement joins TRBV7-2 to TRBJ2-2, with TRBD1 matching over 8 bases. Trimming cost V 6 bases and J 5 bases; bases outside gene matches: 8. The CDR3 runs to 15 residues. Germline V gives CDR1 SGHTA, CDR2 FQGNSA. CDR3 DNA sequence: TGTGCCAGCAGAGACAGGGGATTAAGGACCGGGGAGCTGTTTTTT. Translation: CASRDRGLRTGELFF. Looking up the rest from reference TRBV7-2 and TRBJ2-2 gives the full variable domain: GAGVSQSPSNKVTEKGKDVELRCDPISGHTALYWYRQSLGQGLEFLIYFQGNSAPDKSGLPSDRFSAERTGGSVSTLTIQRTQQEDSAVYLCASRDRGLRTGELFFGEGSRLTVL.

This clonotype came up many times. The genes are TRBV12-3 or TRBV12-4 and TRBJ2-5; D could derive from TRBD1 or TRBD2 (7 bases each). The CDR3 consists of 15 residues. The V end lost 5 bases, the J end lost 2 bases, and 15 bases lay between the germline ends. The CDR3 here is CASSHRQGGQETQYF. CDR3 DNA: TGTGCCAGCAGTCACAGACAGGGAGGGCAAGAGACCCAGTACTTC.

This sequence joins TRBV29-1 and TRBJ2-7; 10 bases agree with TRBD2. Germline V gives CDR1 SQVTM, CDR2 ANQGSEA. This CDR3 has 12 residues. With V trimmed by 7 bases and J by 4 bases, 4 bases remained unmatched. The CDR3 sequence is CSGSSGSYEQYF. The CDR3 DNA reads TGCAGCGGTTCTAGCGGGAGTTACGAGCAGTACTTC.

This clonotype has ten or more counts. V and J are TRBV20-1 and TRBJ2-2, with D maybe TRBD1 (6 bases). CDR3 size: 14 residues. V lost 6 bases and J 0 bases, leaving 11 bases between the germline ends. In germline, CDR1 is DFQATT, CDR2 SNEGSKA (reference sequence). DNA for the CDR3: TGCAGTGCACCGGGACAACCGAACACCGGGGAGCTGTTTTTT. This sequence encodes CSAPGQPNTGELFF.